A single T cell receptor (beta chain) is shown here with its context. The antigen is undetermined. This may be a read error, as it is one base from a much larger clone. Profiling of TCR beta VDJ combinations and CDR3 sequences used genomic DNA as template. MiXCR, run by TCRdb on the reads, gives a single entry per CDR3 protein. The table includes just over 400,000 distinct CDR3 sequences, just under 70% detected once. The data were taken from a study of CD8+CD57+ T cells in acquired aplastic anemia. The overall study: Sorted cells (CD4+ and CD8+) yielded DNA amounts that averaged around 3.1 ug. Study results and caveats: Between the patient and control groups, CD8+ Simpson's diversity did not differ significantly. About 27 CD8+ CDR3 sequences were shared between patients and controls.

CDR3 length equals 15 residues. The receptor's source is a human donor in good health, serving as a control. The genes are TRBV12-3 or TRBV12-4 and TRBJ2-2, with D perhaps TRBD2 (6 bases). Material: sorted CD4+, CD8+, or CD8+CD57+ T cells (not recorded which) from PBMCs. Here the CDR3 DNA reads TGTGCCAGCAGCTACGACACGGAAAACACCGGGGGGCTGTTTTTT. Translating gives CASSYDTENTGGLFF.